This T cell receptor beta chain stems from a study of cytomegalovirus exposure and HLA in healthy donors. Primers included in the PCR were 60 Vbeta and 13 Jbeta primers. Sequencing used immunoSEQ multiplex PCR; TCRdb keeps in-frame clones, though not all of them. The repertoire holds some 70,000 clones, 55% to 75% seen once, with approximately 10% in the top ten. The CDR3 is 15 amino acids. Trimming removed 6 bases from V and 6 bases from J, with 17 bases in between. In germline, CDR1 is MNHNY, CDR2 SVGAGI (reference sequence). Sequenced sample: PBMCs. This chain uses TRBV6-6 with TRBJ1-4, with D tentatively TRBD1 (6 bases). The receptor comes from a woman in her 30s in good health and CMV-seronegative. The chain's CDR3 is CASRDSGVTDEKLFF. Here the CDR3 DNA reads TGTGCCAGCAGGGACTCAGGGGTAACGGATGAAAAACTGTTTTTT.